Listed here are 23 T cell receptor beta chains from one sample, sequenced in a study of shared clonotypes between healthy human individuals. Some clones are missing from TCRdb's copy, which holds only in-frame ones; the method was immunoSEQ multiplex PCR. The table lists 1.5 million to 2.5 million clones, roughly 94% of them singletons. Terminally differentiated effector memory CD45RA+ cells were left out of the naive CD8 fraction, which was CD45RO-negative and positively selected for CCR7. The source material was naive CD8+ T cells sorted from blood. The receptor source for this set is a man aged 18 to 29 in good health.

This rearrangement joins TRBV4-1 to TRBJ2-3; no clear D. This CDR3 spans 14 amino acids. The germline gives CDR1 MGHRA, CDR2 YSYEKL. V lost 4 bases and J lost 1, with 9 bases in between. This chain's CDR3 is CASSRPVGTDTQYF. CDR3 in DNA: TGCGCCAGCAGCCGCCCAGTAGGCACAGATACGCAGTATTTT.

The chain joins TRBV28 to TRBJ1-2, with 7 bases identical to TRBD1. CDR1 is MDHEN and CDR2 is SYDVKM in the germline V gene. V shed 6 bases, J shed 0 bases, and the junction held 10 bases outside the gene matches. The CDR3 contains 16 residues. CDR3 sequence reads: CASRLTGTAANYGYTF. As DNA, the CDR3 is TGTGCCAGCAGGTTAACCGGGACAGCCGCTAACTATGGCTACACCTTC.

The chain links TRBV27 to TRBJ2-3, with TRBD2 matching over 12 bases. The length of the CDR3 is 16 residues. Per germline, CDR1 MNHEY and CDR2 SMNVEV (reference sequence). V dropped 5 bases and J dropped 4; count of bases not matched to a gene: 7. CDR3 region: CASSPSSGRDADTQYF. CDR3 coding DNA: TGTGCCAGCAGTCCATCTAGCGGGAGGGATGCAGATACGCAGTATTTT.

On this clone itself: The sample holds other DNA sequences that translate to the same CDR3. The V call is TRBV9, the J call TRBJ1-6, with D unresolved. This CDR3 is 13 amino acids long. Germline values: CDR1 SGDLS, CDR2 YYNGEE. The V end was cut by 0 bases, the J end by 5 bases, with 3 bases between. CDR3 nucleotide sequence: TGTGCCAGCAGCGTAGGGGATAATTCACCCCTCCACTTT. This gives the protein CASSVGDNSPLHF.

Comment on this clone: The sample contains more than one DNA sequence encoding this CDR3. The genes are TRBV7-9 and TRBJ1-1, with D hard to call. Trimming took 1 base from V and 7 from J, leaving 7 bases between them. Germline CDR1 SEHNR, CDR2 FQNEAQ (reference sequence). This CDR3 is built from 12 residues. This CDR3 reads CASSLVAVEAFF. The CDR3, as DNA: TGTGCCAGCAGCTTAGTGGCAGTTGAAGCTTTCTTT.

V and J are TRBV2 and TRBJ1-4; D remains unclear. V lost 2 bases and J 4 bases, leaving 11 bases between the germline ends. The CDR3 has 15 residues. Germline V gives CDR1 SNHLY, CDR2 FYNNEI. The CDR3 sequence is CASSETSLHNEKLFF. The CDR3 DNA reads TGTGCCAGCAGTGAAACGTCGCTCCATAATGAAAAACTGTTTTTT. The full variable domain, completed using reference TRBV2 and TRBJ1-4, is EPEVTQTPSHQVTQMGQEVILRCVPISNHLYFYWYRQILGQKVEFLVSFYNNEISEKSEIFDDQFSVERPDGSNFTLKIRSTKLEDSAMYFCASSETSLHNEKLFFGSGTQLSVL.

The CDR3 sequence is CASSQVSTGLTGYEQYF. CDR3 DNA: TGCGCCAGCAGCCAAGTCTCGACAGGGCTCACTGGCTACGAGCAGTACTTC. The chain joins TRBV4-3 to TRBJ2-7; 7 bases line up with TRBD1. From germline, CDR1 is LGHNA and CDR2 YSLEER. The CDR3 has 17 amino acids. V shed 1 base, J shed 3 bases, and the junction held 12 bases outside the gene matches.

V and J are TRBV27 and TRBJ2-5; D is perhaps TRBD2 (5 bases). This CDR3 has 15 residues. From germline, CDR1 is MNHEY and CDR2 SMNVEV (reference sequence). With 6 bases removed from V and 4 bases from J, the gap between germline ends came to 18 bases. This CDR3 is CASSDYIQRPETQYF. DNA for the CDR3: TGTGCCAGCAGCGACTACATCCAACGCCCAGAGACCCAGTACTTC.

There are a few counts of this clone. The rearrangement uses TRBV10-1 and TRBJ2-1; no reliable D call. Germline loops: CDR1 WNHNN, CDR2 SYGVQD (reference sequence). V lost 3 bases and J lost 8, with 14 bases in between. This CDR3 is built from 14 residues. CDR3 residues: CASSDHGPTDEQFF. CDR3 sequence (DNA): TGCGCCAGCAGTGACCACGGACCTACGGATGAGCAGTTCTTC.

This clone is a singleton in its sample. This sequence joins TRBV7-9 and TRBJ2-1; 10 nucleotides align to TRBD1. The CDR3 covers 18 residues. The V gene's germline CDR1 is SEHNR and CDR2 FQNEAQ (reference sequence). J gave up 2 bases and V 4 bases, and 11 bases lay outside the gene matches. CDR3 loop: CASSSGTGDTLTYNEQFF. The CDR3, as DNA: TGTGCCAGCAGCTCCGGGACAGGGGACACATTAACCTACAATGAGCAGTTCTTC. Full variable domain (rest looked up from reference TRBV7-9 and TRBJ2-1): DTGVSQNPRHKITKRGQNVTFRCDPISEHNRLYWYRQTLGQGPEFLTYFQNEAQLEKSRLLSDRFSAERPKGSFSTLEIQRTEQGDSAMYLCASSSGTGDTLTYNEQFFGPGTRLTVL.

The chain couples TRBV6-6 to TRBJ1-1, with TRBD1 matching over 7 bases. The CDR3 sequence is 11 residues long. V was clipped by 11 bases and J by 3 bases; unmatched bases: 3. Germline V gives CDR1 MNHNY, CDR2 SVGAGI (reference sequence). The DNA of the CDR3 is TGTGCCGTGCAGGGGGACACTGAAGCTTTCTTT. Protein sequence: CAVQGDTEAFF.

The rearrangement joins TRBV4-3 to TRBJ2-7, with 12 positions matching TRBD2. The CDR3 sequence is 16 residues long. Germline values: CDR1 LGHNA, CDR2 YSLEER. V was clipped by 0 bases and J by 3 bases; unmatched bases: 3. The CDR3 spells CASSQDWTSGVYEQYF. CDR3 nucleotide sequence: TGCGCCAGCAGCCAAGATTGGACTAGCGGGGTCTACGAGCAGTACTTC.

V usage is TRBV21-1 and J usage is TRBJ2-5; the table's D call, TRBD1, has no DNA check behind it. TRBV21-1 is termed a pseudogene. The CDR3 covers 15 residues. As DNA, the CDR3 is TGTGCCAGCAGCAAAGAGGCAGGGGGCCAAGAGACCCAGTACTTC. This gives the protein CASSKEAGGQETQYF.

V usage is TRBV6-5 and J usage is TRBJ2-5; D is perhaps TRBD2 (5 bases). The J call is in doubt because the DNA end fits TRBJ2-7 better. CDR1 MNHEY and CDR2 SVGAGI come from the germline V gene. The CDR3 is 14 amino acids. The CDR3 here is CASSYSEGVGEQYF. Written as DNA, the CDR3 is TGTGCCAGCAGTTACTCTGAGGGCGTGGGCGAGCAGTACTTC.

The chain combines TRBV18 with TRBJ2-3; 8 positions agree with TRBD2. The CDR3 is 20 residues long. The V segment lost 0 bases and the J segment 0 bases; nucleotides outside the gene matches: 14. Germline CDR1 and CDR2: KGHSH and LQKENI. CDR3 coding DNA: TGTGCCAGCTCACCACCGGTTAGCGGGACTTCAATTTATAGCACAGATACGCAGTATTTT. Amino acids: CASSPPVSGTSIYSTDTQYF.

The CDR3 region has the DNA TGCGCCAGCAGCCATGCAGGACAGGGAATTTACGAGCAGTACTTC. Encoded protein: CASSHAGQGIYEQYF. This chain links TRBV4-3 with TRBJ2-7; 8 bases are a match to TRBD1. Unmatched junction bases numbered 8, after V lost 3 bases and J lost 4 bases. The CDR3 runs to 15 residues. Germline loops: CDR1 LGHNA, CDR2 YSLEER.

The chain couples TRBV2 to TRBJ2-7, with D unclear. The V gene lost 5 bases and the J gene lost 3 bases, with 17 bases spanning the gap. CDR3 length equals 15 residues. Germline V gene data show CDR1 as SNHLY and CDR2 as FYNNEI. The CDR3 DNA is TGTGCCAGCAGTACTTCCGTTGGTACCCGCTACGAGCAGTACTTC. It yields the protein CASSTSVGTRYEQYF.

This chain joins TRBV4-3 and TRBJ1-1; unclear D gene. V lost 0 bases to trimming and J lost 0 bases, with 8 bases between them. Per germline, CDR1 LGHNA and CDR2 YSLEER. The length of the CDR3 is 15 residues. CDR3 sequence: CASSQDLGMNTEAFF. CDR3 nucleotide sequence: TGCGCCAGCAGCCAAGATTTGGGGATGAACACTGAAGCTTTCTTT.

The V call is TRBV5-4, the J call TRBJ2-1, with 8 bases identical to TRBD1. V lost 2 bases, J lost 12 bases, and 4 bases stayed unmatched. CDR1 and CDR2 (germline): SGHNT, YYREEE (reference sequence). This CDR3 spans 12 amino acids. CDR3 nucleotide sequence: TGTGCCAGCAGCTTCACAGGGGGATGGCAGTTCTTC. It encodes CASSFTGGWQFF.

The chain carries TRBV2 and TRBJ1-5; maybe TRBD1 (6 bases). There are 15 residues in the CDR3. Germline assignment: CDR1 SNHLY and CDR2 FYNNEI. Trimming took off 2 bases at V and 6 bases at J, with 14 bases between the two ends. This CDR3 reads CASSEPQLGGQPQHF. The CDR3 DNA follows: TGTGCCAGCAGTGAACCTCAGTTAGGGGGTCAGCCCCAGCATTTT.

The gene calls are TRBV27 and TRBJ1-6; 7 nucleotides agree with TRBD1. The ends lost 7 bases at V and 12 bases at J; junction bases unmatched: 12. This CDR3 has 14 amino acids. CDR1 and CDR2 (germline): MNHEY, SMNVEV (reference sequence). CDR3 sequence reads: CASTYTGAEEPLHF. DNA for the CDR3: TGTGCCAGCACCTATACAGGGGCGGAGGAACCCCTCCACTTT.

As to this clone: Within the sample, other DNA sequences also encode this same CDR3. This sequence joins TRBV9 and TRBJ2-7, with a tentative D call TRBD1 (6 bases). The CDR3 totals 13 residues. Germline V CDR1 and CDR2: SGDLS, YYNGEE. V shed 3 bases and J shed 3 bases, with 10 bases lying between them. CDR3 loop: CASSAGTNYEQYF. The CDR3 DNA follows: TGTGCCAGCAGCGCGGGGACAAACTACGAGCAGTACTTC.

V usage is TRBV27 and J usage is TRBJ1-2; 7 bases map to TRBD1. Per germline, CDR1 MNHEY and CDR2 SMNVEV (reference sequence). V dropped 4 bases and J dropped 7; count of bases not matched to a gene: 3. The length of the CDR3 is 12 residues. In DNA form, the CDR3 reads TGTGCCAGCAGTTCCCGGGACAGTGGCTACACCTTC. This translates into CASSSRDSGYTF.